The present TCR beta chain was sequenced within a study of cytomegalovirus exposure and HLA in healthy donors. CDR3 length: 17 residues. Germline V gives CDR1 MGHDK, CDR2 SYGVNS. V shed 2 bases and J 5 bases; nucleotides not matched to a gene: 10. The PCR had 60 Vbeta and 13 Jbeta primers. TCRdb's copy holds only in-frame clones and misses some; the assay was immunoSEQ multiplex PCR. The data contain about 130,000 clones, 74% of them singletons. This chain uses TRBV25-1 with TRBJ2-3; TRBD2 matches at 10 bases. The sequencing sample was made of PBMCs. The source is a man aged 40-55 years in good health and CMV-seropositive. CDR3 DNA: TGTGCCAGCAGTGAAAGGGGCAGCGGGGGGGTGAAAGATACGCAGTATTTT. Its protein product is CASSERGSGGVKDTQYF.